A selection of T cell receptor beta chains follows, all from one sample in a study of HIV-infected patients and healthy controls. From the 5' RACE reads, TCRdb called clonotypes with MiXCR, one entry per CDR3 protein. The sample comprises more than 4,500 distinct CDR3 sequences, approximately 10% of which are singletons, and around 11% rests with the top ten. This sample comprised blood, obtained before antiretroviral therapy. These TCRs come from an adult with HIV infection. Both conserved end residues are part of each CDR3. The D gene is left open where the match is weak. Rows may omit the clone size; those that give it use once, few, many or a size class.

clone_size: many
d_call: TRBD1
j_call: TRBJ1-2
v_call: TRBV3-1
cdr3_aa: CASSRTGGFDYGYTF
cdr3_nt: TGTGCCAGCAGCCGAACAGGGGGCTTCGACTATGGCTACACCTTC

clone_size: medium-sized
d_call: -
j_call: TRBJ2-3
v_call: TRBV7-8
cdr3_aa: CASSLISTDTQYF
cdr3_nt: TGTGCCAGCAGCCTCATTAGCACAGATACGCAGTATTTT

clone_size: medium-sized
d_call: TRBD2
j_call: TRBJ2-5
v_call: TRBV7-8
cdr3_aa: CASNLAGAEQETQYF
cdr3_nt: TGTGCCAGCAACCTAGCGGGGGCTGAACAAGAGACCCAGTACTTC

clone_size: medium-sized
d_call: -
j_call: TRBJ2-3
v_call: TRBV15
cdr3_aa: CATSTPRGSLYTDTQYF
cdr3_nt: TGTGCCACCAGCACCCCCCGGGGATCTCTGTACACAGATACGCAGTATTTT

clone_size: many
d_call: TRBD1
j_call: TRBJ2-5
v_call: TRBV5-1
cdr3_aa: CASMGQGHQETQYF
cdr3_nt: TGCGCCAGCATGGGACAGGGGCACCAAGAGACCCAGTACTTC

clone_size: medium-sized
d_call: TRBD2
j_call: TRBJ2-3
v_call: TRBV11-2
cdr3_aa: CASSSALAGRPDTQYF
cdr3_nt: TGTGCCAGCAGCTCAGCTCTAGCGGGGCGGCCGGATACGCAGTATTTT

clone_size: medium-sized
d_call: -
j_call: TRBJ2-3
v_call: TRBV25-1
cdr3_aa: CASSWVRDTQYF
cdr3_nt: TGTGCCAGCAGTTGGGTACGGGATACGCAGTATTTT

clone_size: medium-sized
d_call: -
j_call: TRBJ1-2
v_call: TRBV5-1
cdr3_aa: CASSLSGNGYTF
cdr3_nt: TGCGCCAGCAGCTTGTCAGGGAATGGCTACACCTTC

clone_size: many
d_call: -
j_call: TRBJ2-7
v_call: TRBV4-1
cdr3_aa: CASSQAMGVWPDEQYF
cdr3_nt: TGCGCCAGCAGCCAGGCTATGGGGGTATGGCCGGACGAGCAGTACTTC

clone_size: many
d_call: TRBD1
j_call: TRBJ2-3
v_call: TRBV27
cdr3_aa: CASSLSRDRTPQYF
cdr3_nt: TGTGCCAGCAGTTTATCCCGGGACAGGACCCCGCAGTATTTT

clone_size: medium-sized
d_call: -
j_call: TRBJ1-3
v_call: TRBV7-2
cdr3_aa: CASSLEQPRAGNTIYF
cdr3_nt: TGTGCCAGCAGCTTAGAGCAGCCTAGAGCTGGAAACACCATATATTTT

clone_size: medium-sized
d_call: -
j_call: TRBJ2-2
v_call: TRBV6-5
cdr3_aa: CASNPRGAGVGELFF
cdr3_nt: TGTGCCAGCAACCCCCGGGGGGCCGGGGTCGGGGAGCTGTTTTTT

clone_size: -
d_call: TRBD1
j_call: TRBJ1-6
v_call: TRBV6-1
cdr3_aa: CASSEGYRGNSPLHF
cdr3_nt: TGTGCCAGCAGTGAAGGGTACAGGGGTAATTCACCCCTCCACTTT

clone_size: -
d_call: TRBD1
j_call: TRBJ1-2
v_call: TRBV5-1
cdr3_aa: CASSLEGAYGYTF
cdr3_nt: TGCGCCAGCAGCTTGGAGGGGGCCTATGGCTACACCTTC

clone_size: medium-sized
d_call: TRBD2
j_call: TRBJ2-2
v_call: TRBV9
cdr3_aa: CASSVEASGRTGELFF
cdr3_nt: TGTGCCAGCAGCGTAGAGGCTAGCGGACGGACCGGGGAGCTGTTTTTT

clone_size: large
d_call: TRBD1
j_call: TRBJ2-7
v_call: TRBV11-2
cdr3_aa: CASSLEPGTGVYEQYF
cdr3_nt: TGTGCCAGCAGCTTAGAACCCGGGACAGGGGTCTACGAGCAGTACTTC

clone_size: many
d_call: -
j_call: TRBJ2-7
v_call: TRBV5-1
cdr3_aa: CASSLDSTLQKTYEQYF
cdr3_nt: TGCGCCAGCAGCTTGGACAGCACCCTACAAAAGACCTACGAGCAGTACTTC

clone_size: many
d_call: TRBD1
j_call: TRBJ2-7
v_call: TRBV13
cdr3_aa: CASSRDRLIYEQYF
cdr3_nt: TGTGCCAGCAGCCGGGACAGGCTTATTTACGAGCAGTACTTC

clone_size: -
d_call: -
j_call: TRBJ2-2
v_call: TRBV3-1
cdr3_aa: CASSQGRTNTGELFF
cdr3_nt: TGTGCCAGCAGCCAAGGGCGGACGAACACCGGGGAGCTGTTTTTT

clone_size: medium-sized
d_call: TRBD1
j_call: TRBJ1-1
v_call: TRBV12-3/TRBV12-4
cdr3_aa: CASSRDRGGTEAFF
cdr3_nt: TGTGCCAGCAGTCGGGACAGGGGCGGCACTGAAGCTTTCTTT

clone_size: many
d_call: TRBD2
j_call: TRBJ2-1
v_call: TRBV4-2
cdr3_aa: CASSLLTSAGPLDEQFF
cdr3_nt: TGTGCCAGCAGCCTCCTGACTAGCGCGGGACCACTGGATGAGCAGTTCTTC

clone_size: many
d_call: -
j_call: TRBJ2-1
v_call: TRBV7-6
cdr3_aa: CASSLSSSYNEQFF
cdr3_nt: TGTGCCAGCAGCCTTAGCAGCTCCTACAATGAGCAGTTCTTC

clone_size: many
d_call: TRBD1
j_call: TRBJ1-2
v_call: TRBV12-3/TRBV12-4
cdr3_aa: CASSLSRDSHGYTF
cdr3_nt: TGTGCCAGCAGTTTGTCTCGGGACAGCCATGGCTACACCTTC

clone_size: medium-sized
d_call: -
j_call: TRBJ2-7
v_call: TRBV7-9
cdr3_aa: CASSLDPAVNEQYF
cdr3_nt: TGTGCCAGCAGCTTAGATCCAGCGGTGAACGAGCAGTACTTC

clone_size: medium-sized
d_call: -
j_call: TRBJ1-4
v_call: TRBV5-1
cdr3_aa: CASSVTVSANEKLFF
cdr3_nt: TGCGCCAGCAGCGTGACAGTGTCTGCTAATGAAAAACTGTTTTTT

clone_size: medium-sized
d_call: -
j_call: TRBJ2-1
v_call: TRBV6-2/TRBV6-3
cdr3_aa: CASSFRYYNEQFF
cdr3_nt: TGTGCCAGCAGTTTCCGTTACTACAATGAGCAGTTCTTC

clone_size: large
d_call: -
j_call: TRBJ1-1
v_call: TRBV20-1
cdr3_aa: CSARVMRLDKNTEAFF
cdr3_nt: TGCAGTGCTAGAGTCATGAGGCTCGATAAGAACACTGAAGCTTTCTTT

clone_size: medium-sized
d_call: -
j_call: TRBJ1-5
v_call: TRBV19
cdr3_aa: CATRPRHVNQPQHF
cdr3_nt: TGTGCCACACGACCCCGACACGTCAATCAGCCCCAGCATTTT

clone_size: medium-sized
d_call: TRBD1
j_call: TRBJ1-2
v_call: TRBV7-9
cdr3_aa: CASSSLRDSETYGYTF
cdr3_nt: TGTGCCAGCAGCTCCCTCCGGGACAGCGAAACCTATGGCTACACCTTC

clone_size: -
d_call: -
j_call: TRBJ1-2
v_call: TRBV2
cdr3_aa: CASIFQGNDGYTF
cdr3_nt: TGTGCCAGCATATTCCAGGGAAACGATGGCTACACCTTC

clone_size: medium-sized
d_call: -
j_call: TRBJ2-3
v_call: TRBV11-3
cdr3_aa: CASSFRGSSTDTQYF
cdr3_nt: TGTGCCAGCAGCTTTCGGGGATCTAGCACAGATACGCAGTATTTT

clone_size: medium-sized
d_call: -
j_call: TRBJ1-5
v_call: TRBV12-3/TRBV12-4
cdr3_aa: CASSYYQGLNQPQHF
cdr3_nt: TGTGCCAGCAGTTACTATCAGGGGCTCAATCAGCCCCAGCATTTT

clone_size: many
d_call: TRBD1
j_call: TRBJ1-5
v_call: TRBV2
cdr3_aa: CASTRQGPQHF
cdr3_nt: TGTGCCAGCACAAGACAGGGGCCCCAGCATTTT

clone_size: once
d_call: -
j_call: TRBJ2-2
v_call: TRBV6-5
cdr3_aa: CASSVTGFTGELFF
cdr3_nt: TGTGCCAGCAGTGTGACGGGCTTCACCGGGGAGCTGTTTTTT

clone_size: medium-sized
d_call: -
j_call: TRBJ2-2
v_call: TRBV5-1
cdr3_aa: CASSKLIDGLNTGELFF
cdr3_nt: TGCGCCAGCAGCAAACTTATCGACGGATTGAACACCGGGGAGCTGTTTTTT

clone_size: -
d_call: -
j_call: TRBJ1-3
v_call: TRBV12-3/TRBV12-4
cdr3_aa: CASGWSSGNTIYF
cdr3_nt: TGTGCCAGCGGTTGGAGCTCTGGAAACACCATATATTTT

clone_size: many
d_call: TRBD2
j_call: TRBJ2-1
v_call: TRBV20-1
cdr3_aa: CSALRGGNYEQFF
cdr3_nt: TGCAGTGCTCTGCGGGGGGGCAACTATGAGCAGTTCTTC

clone_size: medium-sized
d_call: -
j_call: TRBJ1-2
v_call: TRBV20-1
cdr3_aa: CSADSQDSPYGYTF
cdr3_nt: TGCAGTGCCGATAGTCAGGACAGCCCCTATGGCTACACCTTC

clone_size: -
d_call: -
j_call: TRBJ2-3
v_call: TRBV12-3/TRBV12-4
cdr3_aa: CASSLTGVVSENTDTQYF
cdr3_nt: TGTGCCAGCAGTCTGACCGGAGTCGTTAGCGAGAACACAGATACGCAGTATTTT

clone_size: medium-sized
d_call: TRBD1
j_call: TRBJ1-2
v_call: TRBV5-1
cdr3_aa: CASSWTGSGYTF
cdr3_nt: TGCGCCAGCAGCTGGACAGGGTCTGGCTACACCTTC

clone_size: medium-sized
d_call: -
j_call: TRBJ2-7
v_call: TRBV27
cdr3_aa: CASSFGIEQYF
cdr3_nt: TGTGCCAGCAGTTTTGGGATAGAGCAGTACTTC